This T cell receptor beta chain was sequenced for a study of vaccination effects on CD4 cells after COVID-19. Germline V gives CDR1 MNHNY, CDR2 SVGAGI (reference sequence). CDR3 length equals 14 residues. Trimming cost V 5 bases and J 2 bases, with 10 bases left between them. Prior to sequencing, the ViraFEST assay stimulated PBMC with viral peptide pools, which expanded the antigen-specific CD4+ T cells. CD4+ T cell isolation took place after approximately 11 days of culture. People in the vaccine group had not been infected with SARS-CoV-2 before, and their nucleocapsid antibodies were negative. Half the medium was replaced with IL-2 medium on days 3 and 7. As for this clone: The target antigen is unknown.

TCRdb's table, derived via immunoSEQ multiplex PCR, lists solely in-frame clones and lacks some. The sample holds some 60,000 clones, around 76% seen once. The chain uses TRBV6-6 and TRBJ2-1, with a tentative D call TRBD1 (6 bases). The receptor comes from a human donor who received a COVID-19 vaccine. The source material was CD4+ T cells from PBMCs cultured with HCoV-NL63 spike peptides, sampled before COVID-19 vaccination. CDR3 residues: CASSPGQAYNEQFF. CDR3 sequence (DNA): TGTGCCAGCAGTCCGGGACAAGCCTACAATGAGCAGTTCTTC.